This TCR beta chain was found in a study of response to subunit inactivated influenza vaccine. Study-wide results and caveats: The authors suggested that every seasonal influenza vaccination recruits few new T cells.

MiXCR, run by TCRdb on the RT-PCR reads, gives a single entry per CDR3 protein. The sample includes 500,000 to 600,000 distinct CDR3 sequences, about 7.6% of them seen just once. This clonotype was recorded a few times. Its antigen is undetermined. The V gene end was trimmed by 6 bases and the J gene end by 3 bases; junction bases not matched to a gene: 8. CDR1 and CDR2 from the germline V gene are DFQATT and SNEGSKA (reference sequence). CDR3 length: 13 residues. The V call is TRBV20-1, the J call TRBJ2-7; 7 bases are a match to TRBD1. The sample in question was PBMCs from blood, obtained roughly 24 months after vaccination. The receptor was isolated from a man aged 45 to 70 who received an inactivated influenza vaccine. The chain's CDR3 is CSARDRVIYEQYF. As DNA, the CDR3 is TGCAGTGCACGTGACAGGGTAATCTACGAGCAGTACTTC.